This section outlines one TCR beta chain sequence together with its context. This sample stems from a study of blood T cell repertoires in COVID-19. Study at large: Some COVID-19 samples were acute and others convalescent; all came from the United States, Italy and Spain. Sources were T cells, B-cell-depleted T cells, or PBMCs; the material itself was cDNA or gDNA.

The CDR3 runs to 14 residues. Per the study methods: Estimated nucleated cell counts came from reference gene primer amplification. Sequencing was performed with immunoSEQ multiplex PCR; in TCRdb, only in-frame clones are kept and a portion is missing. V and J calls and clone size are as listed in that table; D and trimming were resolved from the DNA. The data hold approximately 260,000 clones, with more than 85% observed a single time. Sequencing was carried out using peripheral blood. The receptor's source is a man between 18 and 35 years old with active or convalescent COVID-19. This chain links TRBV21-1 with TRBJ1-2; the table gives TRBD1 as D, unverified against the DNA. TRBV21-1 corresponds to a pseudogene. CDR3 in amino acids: CASSYQRGAYGYTF. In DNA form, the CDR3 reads TGTGCCAGCAGCTATCAACGTGGGGCCTATGGCTACACCTTC.